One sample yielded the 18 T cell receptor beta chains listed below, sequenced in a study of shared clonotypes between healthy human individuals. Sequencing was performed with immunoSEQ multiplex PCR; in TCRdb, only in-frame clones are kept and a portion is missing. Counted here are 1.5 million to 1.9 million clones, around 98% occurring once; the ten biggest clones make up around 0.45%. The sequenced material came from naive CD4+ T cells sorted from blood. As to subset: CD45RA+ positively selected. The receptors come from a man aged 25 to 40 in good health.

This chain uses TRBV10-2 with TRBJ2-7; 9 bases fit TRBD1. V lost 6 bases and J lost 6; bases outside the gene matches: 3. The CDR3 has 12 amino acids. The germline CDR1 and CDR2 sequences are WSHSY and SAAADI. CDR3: CASRRTGVEQYF. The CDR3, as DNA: TGCGCCAGCAGACGGACAGGGGTCGAGCAGTACTTC.

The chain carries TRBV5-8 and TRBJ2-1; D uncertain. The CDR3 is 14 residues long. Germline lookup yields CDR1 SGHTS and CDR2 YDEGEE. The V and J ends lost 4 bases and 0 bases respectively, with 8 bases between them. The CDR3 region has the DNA TGTGCCAGCAGCCGAAGGAGCTCCTACAATGAGCAGTTCTTC. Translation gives CASSRRSSYNEQFF.

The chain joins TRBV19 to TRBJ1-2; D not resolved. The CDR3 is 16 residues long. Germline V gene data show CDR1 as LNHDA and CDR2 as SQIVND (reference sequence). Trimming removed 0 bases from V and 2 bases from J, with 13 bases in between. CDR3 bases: TGTGCCAGTAGTATAGAGGTCGTCAGGTCCAACTATGGCTACACCTTC. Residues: CASSIEVVRSNYGYTF.

The DNA for the CDR3 is TGTGCCATCAGGAGGACTAGCGGGAGCCAAGAGCAGTTCTTC. Translation gives CAIRRTSGSQEQFF. The chain uses TRBV10-3 and TRBJ2-1, with 13 bases aligning to TRBD2. Germline CDR1 ENHRY, CDR2 SYGVKD. V gave up 6 bases and J gave up 10 bases; unmatched junction bases: 6. CDR3 length: 14 residues.

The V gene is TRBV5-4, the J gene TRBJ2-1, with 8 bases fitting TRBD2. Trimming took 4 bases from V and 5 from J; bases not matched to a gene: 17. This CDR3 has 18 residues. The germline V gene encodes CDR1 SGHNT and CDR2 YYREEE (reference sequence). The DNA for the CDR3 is TGTGCCAGCAGCCTCCCCGGACTAGCCGGAAAAGGAAACAATGAGCAGTTCTTC. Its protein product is CASSLPGLAGKGNNEQFF.

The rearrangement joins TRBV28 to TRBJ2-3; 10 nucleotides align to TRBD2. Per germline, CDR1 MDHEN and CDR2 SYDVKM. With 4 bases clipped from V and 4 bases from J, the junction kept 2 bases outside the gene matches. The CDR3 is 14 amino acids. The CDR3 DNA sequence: TGTGCCAGCAGTTCTAGCGGGAGCGCAGATACGCAGTATTTT. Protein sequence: CASSSSGSADTQYF.

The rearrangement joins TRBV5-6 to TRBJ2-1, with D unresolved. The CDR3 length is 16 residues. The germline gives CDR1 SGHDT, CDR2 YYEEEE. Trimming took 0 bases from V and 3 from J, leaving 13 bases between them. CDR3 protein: CASSLELHPYYNEQFF. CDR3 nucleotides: TGTGCCAGCAGCTTGGAACTACACCCGTACTACAATGAGCAGTTCTTC.

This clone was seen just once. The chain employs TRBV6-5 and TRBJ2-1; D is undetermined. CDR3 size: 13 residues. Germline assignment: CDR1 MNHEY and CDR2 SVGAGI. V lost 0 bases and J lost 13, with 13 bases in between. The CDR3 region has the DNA TGTGCCAGCAGTTACTCCTTAAAGTATGTTCAGTTCTTC. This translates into CASSYSLKYVQFF.

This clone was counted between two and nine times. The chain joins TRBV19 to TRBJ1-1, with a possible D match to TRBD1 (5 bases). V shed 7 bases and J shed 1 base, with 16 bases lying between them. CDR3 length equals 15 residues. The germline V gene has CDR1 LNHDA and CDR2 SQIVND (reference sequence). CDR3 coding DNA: TGTGCCAGTACCCTCAGCGGGGCCGAGAACACTGAAGCTTTCTTT. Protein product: CASTLSGAENTEAFF.

In DNA form, the CDR3 reads TGCGCCAGCAGCCAAGAGGCGAACATTCAGTACTTC. This sequence encodes CASSQEANIQYF. The chain links TRBV4-1 to TRBJ2-4; D gene ambiguous. The ends were cut back, 0 bases at V and 7 bases at J, with 4 bases in the middle. Germline loops: CDR1 MGHRA, CDR2 YSYEKL. The CDR3 is 12 residues long.

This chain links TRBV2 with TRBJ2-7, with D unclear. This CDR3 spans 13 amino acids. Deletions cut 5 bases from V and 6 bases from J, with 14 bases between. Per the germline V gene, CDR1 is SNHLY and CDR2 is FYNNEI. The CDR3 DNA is TGTGCCAGCAGTCCACTCTCGGTTCTCGAGCAGTACTTC. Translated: CASSPLSVLEQYF.

CDR3 in amino acids: CASSPLYRIQYNEQFF. For the CDR3, the DNA is TGTGCCAGCTCACCTCTTTACAGGATTCAATACAATGAGCAGTTCTTC. This chain connects TRBV18 to TRBJ2-1, with D perhaps TRBD1 (5 bases). Germline V gene sequence: CDR1 KGHSH, CDR2 LQKENI. Trimming stripped 3 bases from V and 4 bases from J, with 16 bases between. The CDR3 runs to 16 residues.

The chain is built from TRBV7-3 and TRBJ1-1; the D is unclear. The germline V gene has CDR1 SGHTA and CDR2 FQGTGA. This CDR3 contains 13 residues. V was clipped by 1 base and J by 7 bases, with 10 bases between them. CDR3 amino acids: CASSLMGIGEAFF. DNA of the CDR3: TGTGCCAGCAGCTTAATGGGAATCGGTGAAGCTTTCTTT.

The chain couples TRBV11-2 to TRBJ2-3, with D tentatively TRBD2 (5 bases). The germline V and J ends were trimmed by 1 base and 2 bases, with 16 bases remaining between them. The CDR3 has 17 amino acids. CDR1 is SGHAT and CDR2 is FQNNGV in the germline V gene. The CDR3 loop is CASSLGRGEIYTDTQYF. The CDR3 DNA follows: TGTGCCAGCAGCTTAGGTCGGGGAGAGATATACACAGATACGCAGTATTTT.

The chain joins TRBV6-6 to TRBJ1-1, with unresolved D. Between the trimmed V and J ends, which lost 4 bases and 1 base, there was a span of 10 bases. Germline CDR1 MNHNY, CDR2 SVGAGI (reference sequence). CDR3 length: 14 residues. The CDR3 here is CASSWPLSNTEAFF. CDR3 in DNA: TGTGCCAGCAGTTGGCCCCTTTCGAACACTGAAGCTTTCTTT.

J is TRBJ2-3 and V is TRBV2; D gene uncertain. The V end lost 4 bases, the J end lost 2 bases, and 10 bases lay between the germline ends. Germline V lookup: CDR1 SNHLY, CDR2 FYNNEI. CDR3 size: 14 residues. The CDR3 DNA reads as TGTGCCAGCAGTGGTTGGATGTACACAGATACGCAGTATTTT. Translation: CASSGWMYTDTQYF.

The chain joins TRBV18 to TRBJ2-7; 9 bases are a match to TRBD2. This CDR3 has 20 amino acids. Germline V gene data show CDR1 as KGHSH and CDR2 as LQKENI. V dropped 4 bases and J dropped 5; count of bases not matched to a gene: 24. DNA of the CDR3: TGTGCCAGCTCACGGATTTACCGTCAAATGGCATGGACTAGCGACGACGAGCAGTACTTC. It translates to CASSRIYRQMAWTSDDEQYF.

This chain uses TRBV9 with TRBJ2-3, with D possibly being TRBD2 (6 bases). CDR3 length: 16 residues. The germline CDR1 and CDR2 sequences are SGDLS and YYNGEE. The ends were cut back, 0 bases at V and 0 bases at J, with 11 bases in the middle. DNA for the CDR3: TGTGCCAGCAGCGTAGTCGGGGGAGCTAGCACAGATACGCAGTATTTT. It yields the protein CASSVVGGASTDTQYF.